The present entry profiles one TCR beta chain with its context. Its matching antigen is unknown. This specimen belongs to a study of shared clonotypes between healthy human individuals. Study outcomes and limitations: Lower generation probabilities were found for non-shared clonotypes than for those shared by all four donors. Rarefaction curves obtained for sorted subsets showed sequencing incomplete despite large depth.

Assay: immunoSEQ multiplex PCR; the TCRdb copy retains only in-frame clones and omits some. The profile covers hundreds of thousands of clones, with almost 97% appearing a single time and about 0.057% taken by the ten largest. CD4+ cell separation produced CD45RA+ naive and CD45RA-negative memory subsets. V was cut by 1 base and J by 5 bases, with 18 bases left in between. Looked up from germline, CDR1 is PRHDT and CDR2 is FYEKMQ (reference sequence). This CDR3 has 16 residues. The chain links TRBV13 to TRBJ2-7; no reliable D call. The TCR was taken from a woman between 25 and 40 years old in good health. Sequenced material: naive CD4+ T cells sorted from blood. Subset in this sample: CD45RA+ positively selected. The CDR3 DNA reads TGTGCCAGCAGCTTAGCGTGGCAGAGAGTCCTCCACGAGCAGTACTTC. Protein product: CASSLAWQRVLHEQYF.